These 32 T cell receptor beta chains were sequenced from one sample in a study of technical replicates of blood from a few donors. Produced via immunoSEQ multiplex PCR; TCRdb's table is partial and in-frame only. The sample carries around 68,000 clones, less than 98% recorded once. Material for sequencing was T cells isolated from PBMCs. Source of these receptors: a human donor in good health.

V and J are TRBV30 and TRBJ1-3; D is perhaps TRBD1 (6 bases). Trimming shortened V by 5 bases and J by 1 base, and 6 bases separated the two germline ends. The germline CDR1 and CDR2 sequences are GTSNPN and SVGIG (reference sequence). This CDR3 is 12 amino acids long. The CDR3 bases are TGTGCCTGGGGACAGTCTGGAAACACCATATATTTT. Translating gives CAWGQSGNTIYF.

The rearrangement joins TRBV9 to TRBJ2-2; 7 nucleotides match TRBD2. CDR3 length: 16 residues. Germline-derived CDR1 and CDR2 are SGDLS and YYNGEE. V was pared by 0 bases and J by 3 bases, with 5 bases of the junction left unmatched. In DNA, the CDR3 is TGTGCCAGCAGCGTAGTTTTAGGGAGGGACACCGGGGAGCTGTTTTTT. Its translation: CASSVVLGRDTGELFF.

The chain joins TRBV27 to TRBJ2-2; 7 nucleotides match TRBD1. Germline V lookup: CDR1 MNHEY, CDR2 SMNVEV (reference sequence). The CDR3 is made up of 16 amino acids. With 1 base clipped from V and 5 bases from J, the junction kept 7 bases outside the gene matches. CDR3 sequence: CASSLWTGTRTGELFF. The CDR3 DNA is TGTGCCAGCAGTTTATGGACAGGAACAAGAACCGGGGAGCTGTTTTTT.

The chain carries TRBV27 and TRBJ2-7; the D gene is possibly TRBD2 (6 bases). This CDR3 is built from 16 residues. Germline V lookup: CDR1 MNHEY, CDR2 SMNVEV (reference sequence). V lost 5 bases to trimming and J lost 7 bases, with 24 bases between them. The CDR3 loop reads CASSTYPGSAREEQYF. CDR3 coding DNA: TGTGCCAGCAGTACATACCCCGGCAGTGCCCGGGAGGAGCAGTACTTC.

With regard to this clone: The sample contains more than one DNA sequence encoding this CDR3. The V call is TRBV7-9, the J call TRBJ2-7, with D unresolved. Germline CDR1 reads SEHNR; CDR2 reads FQNEAQ (reference sequence). This CDR3 has 12 amino acids. The ends were cut back, 1 base at V and 4 bases at J, with 5 bases in the middle. The CDR3 region has the DNA TGTGCCAGCAGCTTAGGCAGTTACGAGCAGTACTTC. This translates into CASSLGSYEQYF.

The CDR3 DNA is TGCAGCTCCCCAGGGGGCCCGGAAGGTGGGACTTTCTTT. This gives the protein CSSPGGPEGGTFF. The rearrangement uses TRBV29-1 and TRBJ1-1, with 8 bases identical to TRBD1. There are 13 residues in the CDR3. Germline-derived CDR1 and CDR2 are SQVTM and ANQGSEA. The junction had 17 bases not matched to a gene; V was cut back by 8 bases and J by 12 bases.

The chain links TRBV10-3 to TRBJ1-2; D perhaps matches TRBD1 (5 bases). The CDR3 extends over 14 amino acids. The germline V and J ends were trimmed by 11 bases and 2 bases, with 18 bases remaining between them. Germline V gene sequence: CDR1 ENHRY, CDR2 SYGVKD. Here the CDR3 reads CASGGNRQNYGYTF. As DNA, the CDR3 is TGTGCCTCCGGAGGGAACCGACAGAACTATGGCTACACCTTC.

This CDR3 reads CSVPRRGGYTF. The DNA for the CDR3 is TGCAGCGTCCCCCGTCGGGGGGGCTACACCTTC. This chain connects TRBV29-1 to TRBJ1-2; the D gene is possibly TRBD1 (5 bases). Germline assignment: CDR1 SQVTM and CDR2 ANQGSEA. The CDR3 spans 11 residues. The V gene lost 6 bases and the J gene lost 8 bases, with 13 bases spanning the gap.

V gene TRBV19 combines with J gene TRBJ2-7; TRBD1 might be the D (6 bases). The CDR3 runs 15 residues. Germline V lookup: CDR1 LNHDA, CDR2 SQIVND (reference sequence). Deletions cut 5 bases from V and 3 bases from J, with 17 bases between. This chain's CDR3 is CASSLAGEMSYEQYF. The CDR3 nucleotides are TGTGCCAGTAGTCTGGCAGGGGAGATGAGCTACGAGCAGTACTTC.

In the case of this clone: One end of the junction fails to match germline, which may point to a read error. This chain links TRBV11-2 with TRBJ1-1, with D perhaps matching TRBD1 (6 bases). This CDR3 spans 13 amino acids. Germline CDR1 SGHAT, CDR2 FQNNGV. The CDR3 DNA sequence: TGTGCCAGTAGCTTAGAGGAGGGGGGGGAAGCTTTCTTT. It is translated as CASSLEEGGEAFF.

The rearrangement links TRBV2 to TRBJ1-5, with TRBD1 matching 8 bases. Germline lookup yields CDR1 SNHLY and CDR2 FYNNEI. Trimming at V came to 6 bases and at J to 4 bases, leaving 2 bases not matched to a gene. The CDR3 runs to 13 residues. CDR3 coding DNA: TGTGCCAGCAGGGACAGGGTTAATCAGCCCCAGCATTTT. Amino acid sequence: CASRDRVNQPQHF.

The genes are TRBV5-1 and TRBJ2-2; the D gene is possibly TRBD1 (5 bases). Trimming cost V 2 bases and J 1 base, with 6 bases left between them. The germline V gene has CDR1 SGHRS and CDR2 YFSETQ. The CDR3 has 14 residues. The CDR3 region has the DNA TGCGCCAGCAGCTTAGACAGGAACACCGGGGAGCTGTTTTTT. This gives the protein CASSLDRNTGELFF.

CDR3: CASSASSLDTQYF. CDR3 nucleotides: TGTGCCAGCAGCGCCTCCTCGTTGGATACGCAGTATTTT. The chain has TRBV9 and TRBJ2-3, with D unclear. V shed 3 bases and J shed 6 bases, with 11 bases lying between them. The CDR3 loop spans 13 amino acids. Germline CDR1 SGDLS, CDR2 YYNGEE.

The chain uses TRBV7-3 and TRBJ2-7, with TRBD2 identical over 9 bases. V lost 5 bases, J lost 0 bases, and 2 bases stayed unmatched. CDR3 size: 14 residues. Germline V gene sequence: CDR1 SGHTA, CDR2 FQGTGA. CDR3 residues: CASSLRGGSYEQYF. The CDR3 nucleotides are TGTGCCAGCAGCCTGCGGGGGGGCTCCTACGAGCAGTACTTC.

V usage is TRBV28 and J usage is TRBJ1-1, with D possibly TRBD1 on 6 matching bases. The length of the CDR3 is 15 residues. V was trimmed by 3 bases and J by 0 bases, leaving 11 bases between them. Germline lookup yields CDR1 MDHEN and CDR2 SYDVKM. The DNA for the CDR3 is TGTGCCAGCAGTTTCACAGGGAGCATGAACACTGAAGCTTTCTTT. This translates into CASSFTGSMNTEAFF.

The chain combines TRBV27 with TRBJ1-4; D may be TRBD1 (5 bases). The length of the CDR3 is 16 residues. The germline V gene encodes CDR1 MNHEY and CDR2 SMNVEV (reference sequence). V lost 6 bases and J lost 8, with 22 bases in between. CDR3 sequence reads: CASSSLGTLGGEKLFF. The CDR3 bases are TGTGCCAGCAGCTCCCTAGGGACTCTTGGAGGGGAAAAACTGTTTTTT.

V and J are TRBV21-1 and TRBJ1-1; the table's D call of TRBD1 was not tested on the DNA. TRBV21-1 counts as a pseudogene. The CDR3 sequence is 15 residues long. The CDR3 DNA sequence: TGTGCCAGCAGCCCGCAGGGGGAGGTGAACACTGAAGCTTTCTTT. Translated, it gives CASSPQGEVNTEAFF.

This sequence joins TRBV25-1 and TRBJ1-3; 7 nucleotides align to TRBD1. J gave up 0 bases and V 4 bases, and 3 bases lay outside the gene matches. Germline-derived CDR1 and CDR2 are MGHDK and SYGVNS. The CDR3 has 15 residues. The CDR3: CASSGQGASGNTIYF. The CDR3 DNA reads TGTGCCAGCAGTGGACAGGGCGCCTCTGGAAACACCATATATTTT.

The rearrangement links TRBV5-1 to TRBJ2-1; no reliable D call. The V gene's germline CDR1 is SGHRS and CDR2 YFSETQ. The CDR3 is 13 amino acids. Trimming removed 0 bases from V and 7 bases from J, with 8 bases in between. The CDR3 DNA follows: TGCGCCAGCAGCTTGGGCCATACAAATGAGCAGTTCTTC. Translated, it gives CASSLGHTNEQFF.

The J gene is TRBJ2-1, the V gene TRBV7-2; TRBD2 matches 14 bases. This CDR3 spans 18 amino acids. Germline CDR1 and CDR2: SGHTA and FQGNSA. V lost 5 bases and J lost 10; bases outside the gene matches: 16. As DNA, the CDR3 is TGTGCCAGCAGCCCCCCCCGCCGACTAGCGGGAGGGCCTAAGGAGCAGTTCTTC. Its translation is CASSPPRRLAGGPKEQFF.

The chain uses TRBV7-6 and TRBJ2-4; D might be TRBD2 (6 bases). This CDR3 is 16 amino acids long. Germline CDR1 and CDR2: SGHVS and FNYEAQ. V was trimmed by 0 bases and J by 9 bases, leaving 18 bases between them. The CDR3 bases are TGTGCCAGCAGCTTAGCCTTAGGAGGGGAAGGAGCCATTCAGTACTTC. Protein sequence: CASSLALGGEGAIQYF.

The V call is TRBV7-2, the J call TRBJ1-2, with D maybe TRBD1 (5 bases). Germline loops: CDR1 SGHTA, CDR2 FQGNSA. There are 17 residues in the CDR3. V lost 2 bases and J 1 base, leaving 17 bases between the germline ends. The CDR3 DNA sequence: TGTGCCAGCAGCTTACGTCGTTCGGGGGACGATAACTATGGCTACACCTTC. Its translation is CASSLRRSGDDNYGYTF.

The chain employs TRBV19 and TRBJ1-5; D remains ambiguous. Germline V lookup: CDR1 LNHDA, CDR2 SQIVND (reference sequence). The CDR3 spans 14 residues. V lost 9 bases to trimming and J lost 4 bases, with 16 bases between them. The CDR3 sequence: CASTSRVSNQPQHF. The CDR3 nucleotides are TGTGCCAGCACATCGAGGGTTTCTAATCAGCCCCAGCATTTT.

The genes are TRBV7-6 and TRBJ1-5, with a weak D call TRBD1 (5 bases). CDR1 and CDR2 (germline): SGHVS, FNYEAQ. The V end lost 2 bases, the J end lost 1 base, and 12 bases lay between the germline ends. There are 16 residues in the CDR3. Here the CDR3 DNA reads TGTGCCAGCAGCTTATTTCCGGGGGACAGCAATCAGCCCCAGCATTTT. Protein: CASSLFPGDSNQPQHF.

This rearrangement joins TRBV11-3 to TRBJ1-1, with 8 nucleotides matching TRBD1. Losses at the gene ends were 3 bases for V and 6 bases for J; bases not matched to a gene: 9. CDR1 and CDR2 (germline): SGHNT, YENEEA. CDR3 length: 15 amino acids. In DNA, the CDR3 is TGTGCCAGCAGCTTCCAGGGGGCGCATCTCGCTGAAGCTTTCTTT. This encodes CASSFQGAHLAEAFF.

The CDR3, as DNA: TGCGCCAGCAGCCAAGTCAGGGTCGGACAGCCCCAGCATTTT. It codes for CASSQVRVGQPQHF. This sequence joins TRBV4-1 and TRBJ1-5; TRBD1 might be the D (5 bases). V shed 1 base and J shed 7 bases, with 11 bases lying between them. The germline V gene has CDR1 MGHRA and CDR2 YSYEKL. The CDR3 sequence is 14 residues long.

This chain uses TRBV11-2 with TRBJ2-3, with a possible D match to TRBD1 (5 bases). V dropped 6 bases and J dropped 6 bases, with 22 bases sitting between them. Germline V gene data show CDR1 as SGHAT and CDR2 as FQNNGV. This CDR3 is built from 16 residues. The CDR3 DNA sequence: TGTGCCAGCAGAAAACCGGGTCGTACAGGCCCGGATACGCAGTATTTT. It encodes CASRKPGRTGPDTQYF.

The V and J genes are TRBV4-2 and TRBJ1-4; TRBD1 matches at 7 bases. Germline V gene data show CDR1 as LGHNA and CDR2 as YNFKEQ. The CDR3 runs 15 residues. V lost 1 base, J lost 3 bases, and 2 bases stayed unmatched. CDR3 DNA: TGTGCCAGCAGCCAAGTCCAGGGGGCTAATGAAAAACTGTTTTTT. It is translated as CASSQVQGANEKLFF.

The chain is built from TRBV5-1 and TRBJ1-2; D is unresolved. The CDR3 has 13 residues. Looked up from germline, CDR1 is SGHRS and CDR2 is YFSETQ. With 4 bases removed from V and 5 bases from J, the gap between germline ends came to 12 bases. The CDR3 DNA sequence: TGCGCCAGCAGCATTGACTGGATGTATGGCTACACCTTC. This sequence encodes CASSIDWMYGYTF.

This chain links TRBV29-1 with TRBJ2-7; no reliable D call. The CDR3 loop spans 11 amino acids. Trimming left V 3 bases short and J 3 bases short, with 6 bases between. The germline CDR1 and CDR2 sequences are SQVTM and ANQGSEA. In DNA, the CDR3 is TGCAGCGTTGAGGCCAACTACGAGCAGTACTTC. Protein sequence: CSVEANYEQYF.

This chain connects TRBV19 to TRBJ2-7; D might be TRBD2 (5 bases). The CDR3 loop spans 15 amino acids. CDR1 and CDR2 from the germline V gene are LNHDA and SQIVND (reference sequence). Trimming took 5 bases from V and 4 from J, leaving 18 bases between them. DNA for the CDR3: TGTGCCAGTAGTGAGGTTTCGCTAGCACCGTACGAGCAGTACTTC. This translates into CASSEVSLAPYEQYF. Using reference TRBV19 and TRBJ2-7 for the parts outside the CDR3, the full variable domain is DGGITQSPKYLFRKEGQNVTLSCEQNLNHDAMYWYRQDPGQGLRLIYYSQIVNDFQKGDIAEGYSVSREKKESFPLTVTSAQKNPTAFYLCASSEVSLAPYEQYFGPGTRLTVT.

This clone appeared once. V usage is TRBV7-2 and J usage is TRBJ2-2, with TRBD2 matching 11 bases. Germline CDR1 SGHTA, CDR2 FQGNSA. Unmatched junction bases numbered 7, after V lost 2 bases and J lost 5 bases. The length of the CDR3 is 17 residues. DNA of the CDR3: TGTGCCAGCAGCTTAACCGGGCTAGCGGGAGGAACCGGGGAGCTGTTTTTT. It codes for CASSLTGLAGGTGELFF.